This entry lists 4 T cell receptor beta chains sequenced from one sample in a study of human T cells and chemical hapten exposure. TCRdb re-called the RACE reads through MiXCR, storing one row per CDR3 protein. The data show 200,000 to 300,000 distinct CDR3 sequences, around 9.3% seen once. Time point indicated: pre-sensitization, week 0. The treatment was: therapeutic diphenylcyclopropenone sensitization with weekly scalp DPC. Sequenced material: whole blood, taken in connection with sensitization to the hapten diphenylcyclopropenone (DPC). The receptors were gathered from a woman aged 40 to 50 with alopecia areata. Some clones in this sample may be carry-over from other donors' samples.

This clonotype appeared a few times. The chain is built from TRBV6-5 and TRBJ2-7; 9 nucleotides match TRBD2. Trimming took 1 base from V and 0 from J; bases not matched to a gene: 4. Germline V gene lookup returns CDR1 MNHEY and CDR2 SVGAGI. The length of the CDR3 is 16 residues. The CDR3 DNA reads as TGTGCCAGCAGTTACTTCCCTAGCGGGGTCTCCTACGAGCAGTACTTC. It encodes CASSYFPSGVSYEQYF.

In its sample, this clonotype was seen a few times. The CDR3 loop is CASSQGQIHNSPLHF. The CDR3 nucleotides read TGTGCCAGCAGCCAAGGACAGATCCATAATTCACCCCTCCACTTT. This chain links TRBV3-1 with TRBJ1-6; D possibly corresponds to TRBD1 (5 bases). Germline CDR1 is LGHDT and CDR2 is YNNKEL (reference sequence). Trimming pared 1 base from V and 5 bases from J, leaving 9 bases between. The CDR3 totals 15 residues.

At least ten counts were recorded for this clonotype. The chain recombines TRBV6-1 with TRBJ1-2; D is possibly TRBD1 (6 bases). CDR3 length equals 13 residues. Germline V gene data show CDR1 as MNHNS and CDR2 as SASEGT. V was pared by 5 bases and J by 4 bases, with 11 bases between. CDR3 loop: CASSPQDSYGYTF. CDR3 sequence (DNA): TGTGCCAGCAGTCCTCAGGACAGCTATGGCTACACCTTC.

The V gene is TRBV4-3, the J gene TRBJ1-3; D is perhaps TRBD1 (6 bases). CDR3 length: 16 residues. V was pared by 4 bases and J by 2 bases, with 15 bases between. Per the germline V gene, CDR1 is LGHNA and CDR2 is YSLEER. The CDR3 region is CASSPGGGLAGNTIYF. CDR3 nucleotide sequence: TGCGCCAGCAGCCCGGGAGGGGGTTTGGCTGGAAACACCATATATTTT.